The rows below give T cell receptor beta chains drawn from one sample of a study of post-analysis software for immune sequencing data. TCRdb independently ran MiXCR on the PCR reads; one entry per CDR3 protein. Here the sample spans around 700,000 distinct CDR3 sequences, approximately 60% being singletons. Sequencing input: blood. The source is a girl aged 2 to 9 with multiple sclerosis. The CDR3 runs from the conserved cysteine through the conserved F or W. A D gene is named only where the DNA matches it firmly. Some rows mark clone size as missing; the rest say once, few, many or name a class of expanded clone.

CASSYNPSSYEQYF	TGTGCCAGCAGCTACAACCCGAGCTCCTACGAGCAGTACTTC	TRBJ2-7	.	few	TRBV7-2
CASSLTPAPYNEQFF	TGCGCCAGCAGCTTAACCCCAGCCCCTTACAATGAGCAGTTCTTC	TRBJ2-1	.	.	TRBV5-1
CASSEGLEIQETQYF	TGTGCCAGCAGTGAAGGACTAGAGATCCAAGAGACCCAGTACTTC	TRBJ2-5	.	.	TRBV2
CASSYGIATNEKLFF	TGTGCCAGCAGTTACGGGATAGCAACTAATGAAAAACTGTTTTTT	TRBJ1-4	.	.	TRBV6-5
CASSPRQGAKYTF	TGTGCCAGCAGCCCTCGACAGGGGGCGAAGTACACCTTC	TRBJ1-2	TRBD1	.	TRBV7-2
CASSYITDVGYYGYTF	TGTGCCAGCAGTTATATTACAGACGTTGGGTACTATGGCTACACCTTC	TRBJ1-2	.	few	TRBV13
CASSRPQGSYNEQFF	TGCGCCAGCAGCCGTCCTCAGGGCTCCTACAATGAGCAGTTCTTC	TRBJ2-1	.	.	TRBV4-1
CSAREFWPSGTYNEQFF	TGCAGTGCTAGAGAGTTTTGGCCTAGCGGGACCTACAATGAGCAGTTCTTC	TRBJ2-1	TRBD2	.	TRBV20-1
CSVGWDRVTETQYF	TGCAGCGTTGGATGGGACAGGGTGACAGAGACCCAGTACTTC	TRBJ2-5	TRBD1	.	TRBV29-1
CSVEWSDTEAFF	TGCAGCGTTGAATGGTCGGACACTGAAGCTTTCTTT	TRBJ1-1	.	.	TRBV29-1
CASSVGTATDTQYF	TGTGCCAGCAGCGTAGGGACCGCCACAGATACGCAGTATTTT	TRBJ2-3	.	.	TRBV9
CASSQTYSGPEQFF	TGCGCCAGCAGTCAGACTTATAGCGGGCCTGAGCAGTTCTTC	TRBJ2-1	TRBD2	.	TRBV4-1
CSASRDRLRTDTQYF	TGCAGTGCTAGTCGGGACAGGTTACGCACAGATACGCAGTATTTT	TRBJ2-3	TRBD1	.	TRBV20-1
CASTPIAGSSYEQYF	TGCGCCAGCACCCCTATCGCGGGGAGCTCCTACGAGCAGTACTTC	TRBJ2-7	.	.	TRBV5-1
CASSPRSGRAKNIQYF	TGTGCCAGCAGCCCCCGGTCCGGGAGGGCCAAAAACATTCAGTACTTC	TRBJ2-4	TRBD2	.	TRBV7-2
CASSLIPGEQFF	TGTGCCAGCAGCTTAATCCCGGGGGAGCAGTTCTTC	TRBJ2-1	.	.	TRBV7-9